This record looks at one T cell receptor (beta chain) sequence and its context. In the original workflow: Estimates of nucleated cell counts were drawn from the amplification of reference gene primers. Assay: immunoSEQ multiplex PCR; the TCRdb copy retains only in-frame clones and omits some. From that table come the V and J calls and clone size; the DNA was used to work out D and trimming. The data contain more than 200,000 clones, around 84% of them seen just once; the ten biggest clones take up about 10%. Unmatched junction bases numbered 2, after V lost 6 bases and J lost 0 bases. Per germline, CDR1 MNHEY and CDR2 SVGAGI. This CDR3 comprises 14 residues. The data originate from a study of blood T cell repertoires in COVID-19. It was during active infection that Seattle patients were enrolled and then longitudinally followed.

The clonotype comes from a woman aged 80 or over with COVID-19, enrolled during active disease. The specimen was peripheral blood. The genes are TRBV6-5 and TRBJ1-5; the match to TRBD1 covers 7 bases. In DNA, the CDR3 is TGTGCCAGCAGCCGACAGGGTAGCAATCAGCCCCAGCATTTT. Its protein product is CASSRQGSNQPQHF.